The source of this T cell receptor (beta chain) is a study of T cells expressing NK-cell markers. The study's findings and limits: Uncertainty persisted over the HCMV specificity of expanded NKG2C+ T cell clones.

The CDR3 contains 14 residues. CDR1 SGHNT and CDR2 YENEEA come from the germline V gene. One entry per CDR3 protein, without DNA, is what TCRdb gives after re-calling the 5' RACE reads. This repertoire comprises approximately 110,000 distinct CDR3 sequences; its ten largest clones make up about 18%. Of note for this clonotype: The antigen is not known.

The sample was blood T cells: a sorted CD56 or NKG2C T cell subset, CD4+ or CD8+ T cells, or bulk PBMC T cells (not recorded which). The clonotype comes from a woman aged 18-70 years in good health. The chain is built from TRBV11-3 and TRBJ2-1; the TCRdb call, TRBD2, lacks DNA for checking. The chain's CDR3 is CASSQRGNYNEQFF.